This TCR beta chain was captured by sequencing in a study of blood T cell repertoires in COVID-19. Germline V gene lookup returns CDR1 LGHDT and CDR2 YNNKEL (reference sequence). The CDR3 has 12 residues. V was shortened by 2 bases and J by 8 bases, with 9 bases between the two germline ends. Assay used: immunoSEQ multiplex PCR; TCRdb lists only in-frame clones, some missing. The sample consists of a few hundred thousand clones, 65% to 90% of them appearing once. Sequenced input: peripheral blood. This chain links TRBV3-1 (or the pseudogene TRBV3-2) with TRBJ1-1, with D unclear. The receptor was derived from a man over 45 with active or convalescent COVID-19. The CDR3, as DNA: TGTGCCAGCAGCCAAAATACAGTAGAAGCTTTCTTT. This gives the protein CASSQNTVEAFF.